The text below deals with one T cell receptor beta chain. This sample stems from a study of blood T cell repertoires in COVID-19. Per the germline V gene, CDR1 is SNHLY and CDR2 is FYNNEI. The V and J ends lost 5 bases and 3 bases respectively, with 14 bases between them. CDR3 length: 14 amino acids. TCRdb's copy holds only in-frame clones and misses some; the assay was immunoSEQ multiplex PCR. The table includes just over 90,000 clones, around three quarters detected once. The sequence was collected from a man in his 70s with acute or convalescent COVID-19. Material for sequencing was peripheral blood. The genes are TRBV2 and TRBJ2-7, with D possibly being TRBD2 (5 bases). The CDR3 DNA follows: TGTGCCAGCAGTCTTGGTCTGGGAGTCTACGAGCAGTACTTC. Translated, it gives CASSLGLGVYEQYF.